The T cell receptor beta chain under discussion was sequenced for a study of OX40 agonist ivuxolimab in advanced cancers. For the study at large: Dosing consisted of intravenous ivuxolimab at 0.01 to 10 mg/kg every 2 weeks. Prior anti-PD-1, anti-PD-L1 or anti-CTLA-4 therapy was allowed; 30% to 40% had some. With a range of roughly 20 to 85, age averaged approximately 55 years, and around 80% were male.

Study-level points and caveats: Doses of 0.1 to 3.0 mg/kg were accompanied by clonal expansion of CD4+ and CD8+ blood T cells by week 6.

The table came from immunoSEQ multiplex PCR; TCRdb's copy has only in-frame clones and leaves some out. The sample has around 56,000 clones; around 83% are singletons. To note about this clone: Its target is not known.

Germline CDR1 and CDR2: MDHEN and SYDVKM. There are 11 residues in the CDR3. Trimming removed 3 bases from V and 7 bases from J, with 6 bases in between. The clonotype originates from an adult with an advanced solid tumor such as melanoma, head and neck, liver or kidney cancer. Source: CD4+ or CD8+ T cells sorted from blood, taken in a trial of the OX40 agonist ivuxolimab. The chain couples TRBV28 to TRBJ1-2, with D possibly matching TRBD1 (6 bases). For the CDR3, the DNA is TGTGCCAGCAGTTTCAGGGGTGGCTACACCTTC. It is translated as CASSFRGGYTF.